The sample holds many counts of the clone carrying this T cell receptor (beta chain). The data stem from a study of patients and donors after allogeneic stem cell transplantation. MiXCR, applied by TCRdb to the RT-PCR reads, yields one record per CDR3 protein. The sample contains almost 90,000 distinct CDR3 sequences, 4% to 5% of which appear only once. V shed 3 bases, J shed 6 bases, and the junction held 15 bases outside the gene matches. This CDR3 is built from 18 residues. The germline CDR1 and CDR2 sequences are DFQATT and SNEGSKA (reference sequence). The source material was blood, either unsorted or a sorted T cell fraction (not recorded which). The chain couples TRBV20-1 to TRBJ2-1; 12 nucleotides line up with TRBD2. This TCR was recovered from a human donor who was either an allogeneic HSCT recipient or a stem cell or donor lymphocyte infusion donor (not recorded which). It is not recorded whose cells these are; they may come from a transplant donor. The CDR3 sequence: CSASGPSGGARGRNEQFF. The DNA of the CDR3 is TGCAGTGCTAGTGGTCCTAGCGGGGGGGCCAGGGGACGCAATGAGCAGTTCTTC.